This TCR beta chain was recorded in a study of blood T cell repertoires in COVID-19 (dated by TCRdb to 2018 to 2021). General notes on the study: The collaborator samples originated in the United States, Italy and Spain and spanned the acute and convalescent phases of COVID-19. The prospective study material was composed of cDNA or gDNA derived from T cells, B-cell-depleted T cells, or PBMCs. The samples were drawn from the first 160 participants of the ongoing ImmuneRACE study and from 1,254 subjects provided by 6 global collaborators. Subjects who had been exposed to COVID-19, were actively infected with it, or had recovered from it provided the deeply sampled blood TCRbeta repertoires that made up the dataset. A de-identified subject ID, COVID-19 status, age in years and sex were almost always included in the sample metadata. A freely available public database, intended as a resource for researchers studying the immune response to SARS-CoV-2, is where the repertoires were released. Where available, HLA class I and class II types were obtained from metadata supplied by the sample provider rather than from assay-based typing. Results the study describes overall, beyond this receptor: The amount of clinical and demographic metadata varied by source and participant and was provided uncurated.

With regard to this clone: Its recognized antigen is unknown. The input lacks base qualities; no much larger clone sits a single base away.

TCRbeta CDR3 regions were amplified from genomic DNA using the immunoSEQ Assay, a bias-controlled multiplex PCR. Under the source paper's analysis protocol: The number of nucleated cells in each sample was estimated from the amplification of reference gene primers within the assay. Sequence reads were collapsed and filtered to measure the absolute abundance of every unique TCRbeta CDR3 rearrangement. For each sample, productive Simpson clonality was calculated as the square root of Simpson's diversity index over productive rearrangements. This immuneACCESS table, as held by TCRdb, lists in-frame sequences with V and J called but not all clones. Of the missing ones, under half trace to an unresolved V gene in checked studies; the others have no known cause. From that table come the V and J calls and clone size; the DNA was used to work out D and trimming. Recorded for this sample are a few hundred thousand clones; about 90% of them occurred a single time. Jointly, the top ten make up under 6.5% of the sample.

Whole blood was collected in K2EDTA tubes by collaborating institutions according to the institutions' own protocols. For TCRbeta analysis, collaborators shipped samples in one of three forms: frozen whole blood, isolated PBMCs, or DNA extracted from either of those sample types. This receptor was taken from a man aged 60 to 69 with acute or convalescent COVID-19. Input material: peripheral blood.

DNA sequence: TGTGCCATCAGTGAGACCAATCGGGCTGGGGCCAACGTCCTGACTTTC. Its translation is CAISETNRAGANVLTF. The rearrangement combines TRBV10-3 with TRBJ2-6, with the identity of the D gene unclear. The CDR3 runs 16 residues from the cysteine to the phenylalanine. Only CDR3 DNA remains: 48 bases, in frame from the first base. Per the germline V gene, ENHRY is the CDR1 and SYGVKD is the CDR2. At the junction V is shortened by 2 bases and J by 2 bases, with 10 bases in between.